This TCR beta chain was sequenced for a study of blood T cell repertoires in COVID-19. Across the whole study: Both acute and convalescent COVID-19 samples were obtained from the United States, Italy and Spain. T cells, B-cell-depleted T cells, or PBMCs supplied cDNA or gDNA.

Sequencing was performed with immunoSEQ multiplex PCR; in TCRdb, only in-frame clones are kept and a portion is missing. The repertoire has 150,000 to 200,000 clones, around 80% of them found once; the top ten carry around 7%. Germline V gene sequence: CDR1 SGHTA, CDR2 FQGNSA. The CDR3 is made up of 15 amino acids. V lost 5 bases and J lost 4; bases outside the gene matches: 6. The TCR comes from a man between 65 and 85 years old with active or convalescent COVID-19. Sequencing was done on a sample of peripheral blood. The chain combines TRBV7-2 with TRBJ1-3; 9 bases agree with TRBD1. CDR3 loop: CASSRRTGAGNTIYF. The CDR3 bases are TGTGCCAGCAGCCGTAGGACAGGGGCCGGAAACACCATATATTTT.